This TCR beta chain was recovered during a study of post-analysis software for immune sequencing data. Study-level information: Secondary progressive, relapsing-remitting and progressive-relapsing multiple sclerosis were among the included disease courses.

The V end lost 2 bases, the J end lost 5 bases, and 15 bases lay between the germline ends. The CDR3 contains 15 residues. Germline values: CDR1 SGHTA, CDR2 FQGNSA. Remarks on this clonotype: Its antigen is undetermined.

General study results and limits: The normalized Chao1 diversity of multiple sclerosis patients was significantly lower than that of controls. In patients, about five TRBV segments were more frequent than in controls, with TRBV5-6, TRBV5-1 and TRBV20-1 among them.

The TCR beta cDNA libraries contained unique molecular identifiers. T cells numbering roughly 0.9 to 11 million gave rise to about 490,000 cDNA molecules. Each CDR3 protein is one row after TCRdb ran MiXCR on the PCR reads. The sample holds 150,000 to 200,000 distinct CDR3 sequences; around 28% are singletons and the top ten take roughly 1.6%. The chain recombines TRBV7-2 with TRBJ1-1; no reliable D call. The receptor was isolated from a girl under 18 with multiple sclerosis. Sequenced material: blood. The CDR3 is CASSLFSDGKTEAFF. In nucleotides, the CDR3 is TGTGCCAGCAGCTTATTCTCTGATGGGAAGACTGAAGCTTTCTTT.